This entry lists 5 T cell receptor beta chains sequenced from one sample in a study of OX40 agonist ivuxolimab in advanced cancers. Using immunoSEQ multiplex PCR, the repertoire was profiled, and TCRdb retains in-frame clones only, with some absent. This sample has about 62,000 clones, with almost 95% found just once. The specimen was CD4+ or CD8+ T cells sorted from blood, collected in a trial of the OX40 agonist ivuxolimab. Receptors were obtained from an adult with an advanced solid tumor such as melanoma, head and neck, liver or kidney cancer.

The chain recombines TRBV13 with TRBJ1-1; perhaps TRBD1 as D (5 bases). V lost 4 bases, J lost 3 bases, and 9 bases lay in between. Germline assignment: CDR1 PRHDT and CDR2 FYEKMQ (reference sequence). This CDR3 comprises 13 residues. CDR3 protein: CASSYGGYTEAFF. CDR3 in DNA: TGTGCCAGCAGCTATGGGGGATACACTGAAGCTTTCTTT.

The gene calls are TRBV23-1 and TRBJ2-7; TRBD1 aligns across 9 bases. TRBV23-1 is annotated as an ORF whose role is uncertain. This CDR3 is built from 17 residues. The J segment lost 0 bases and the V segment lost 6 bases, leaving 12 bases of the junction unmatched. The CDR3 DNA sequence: TGCGCCAGCAGACCCGATAGGGGACAGGGATACTCCTACGAGCAGTACTTC. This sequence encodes CASRPDRGQGYSYEQYF.

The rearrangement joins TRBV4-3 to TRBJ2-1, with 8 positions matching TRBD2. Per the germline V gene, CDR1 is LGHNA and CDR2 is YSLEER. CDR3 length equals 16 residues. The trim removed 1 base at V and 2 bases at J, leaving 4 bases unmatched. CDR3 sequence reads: CASSQGGGGPYNEQFF. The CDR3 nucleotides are TGCGCCAGCAGCCAAGGGGGCGGGGGGCCCTACAATGAGCAGTTCTTC.

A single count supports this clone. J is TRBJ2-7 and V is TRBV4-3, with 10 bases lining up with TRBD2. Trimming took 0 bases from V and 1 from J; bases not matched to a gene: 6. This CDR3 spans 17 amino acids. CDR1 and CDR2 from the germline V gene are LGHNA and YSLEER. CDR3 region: CASSQEGGLAKSYEQYF. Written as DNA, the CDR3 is TGCGCCAGCAGCCAAGAGGGGGGACTAGCGAAATCCTACGAGCAGTACTTC.

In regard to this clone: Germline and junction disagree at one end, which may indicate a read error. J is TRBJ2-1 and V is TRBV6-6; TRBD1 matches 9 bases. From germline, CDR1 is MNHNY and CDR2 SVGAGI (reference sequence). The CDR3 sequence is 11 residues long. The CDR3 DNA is TGTGCCAGCAGTTATGGGGACAGGGTCCTCTTC. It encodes CASSYGDRVLF.